This T cell receptor (beta chain) was observed in a study of T cells in localized non-small cell lung cancer. Study-level findings and limits: T cell clonality was highest in uninvolved adjacent lung, above tumor.

Looked up from germline, CDR1 is SQVTM and CDR2 is ANQGSEA. The V gene lost 8 bases and the J gene lost 5 bases, with 12 bases spanning the gap. This CDR3 contains 12 residues. The method was immunoSEQ multiplex PCR; TCRdb's version includes in-frame clones alone and lacks a portion of them. There are over 45,000 clones in the sample; roughly 89% occur only once, and 22% lies in the top ten. With regard to this clone: Its antigen is not identified.

The chain combines TRBV29-1 with TRBJ1-4; D remains ambiguous. This receptor was taken from a man aged 40-75 years with stage I squamous cell lung carcinoma. The sample in question was peripheral blood, obtained before any cancer treatment. CDR3 protein: CSIGFQNEKLFF. CDR3 DNA sequence: TGCAGCATCGGGTTTCAAAATGAAAAACTGTTTTTT.